Described below is a single TCR beta chain sequence and its context. Other DNA sequences in the sample encode the same CDR3. TCRdb's table, derived via immunoSEQ multiplex PCR, lists solely in-frame clones and lacks some. In the table there are over a million clones, roughly 95% of which are singletons. This entry belongs to a study of shared clonotypes between healthy human individuals. Germline CDR1 reads SGHTA; CDR2 reads FQGNSA. The CDR3 runs to 13 residues. V lost 1 base and J 3 bases, leaving 4 bases between the germline ends. A split of CD4+ cells into CD45RA+ naive and CD45RA-negative memory subsets was performed.

The chain recombines TRBV7-2 with TRBJ1-5, with D hard to call. This clonotype was obtained from a man between 25 and 39 years old in good health. Sequencing was performed on naive CD4+ T cells sorted from blood. The subset here: CD45RA+ positively selected. CDR3 coding DNA: TGTGCCAGCAGCTTAGTTTCCAATCAGCCCCAGCATTTT. Residues: CASSLVSNQPQHF.